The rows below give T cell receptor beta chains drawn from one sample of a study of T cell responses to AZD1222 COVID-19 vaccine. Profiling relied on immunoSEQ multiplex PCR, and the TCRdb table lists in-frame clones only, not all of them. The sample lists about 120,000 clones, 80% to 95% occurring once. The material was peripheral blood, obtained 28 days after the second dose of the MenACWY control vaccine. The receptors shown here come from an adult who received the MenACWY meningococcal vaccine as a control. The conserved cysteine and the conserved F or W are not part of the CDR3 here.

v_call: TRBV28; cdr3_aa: ASSSSESSYNSPLH
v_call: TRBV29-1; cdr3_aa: SVDGPGGGTDTQY
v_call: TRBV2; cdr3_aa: ASTTGGSYNEQF
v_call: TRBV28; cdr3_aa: ASSFFRGSEETQY
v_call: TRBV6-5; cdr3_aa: ASKHRAGEKLF
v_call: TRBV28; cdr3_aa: ASSLSGGAVNEQF
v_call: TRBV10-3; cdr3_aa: ATKLGARVGNTIY
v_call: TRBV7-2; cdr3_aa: ASSKNRGLGQETQY
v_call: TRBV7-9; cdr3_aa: ASSFGTSGHQETQY
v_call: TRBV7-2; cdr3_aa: ASSSLAGGGSDTQY
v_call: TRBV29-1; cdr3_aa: SVDRDDYGYT
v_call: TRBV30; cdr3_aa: AWSVSREVETQY
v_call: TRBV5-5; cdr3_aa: ASSPSGVPGELF
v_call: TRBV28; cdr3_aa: ASSLWGGDRGHQPQH
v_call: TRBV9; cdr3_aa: ASSVVSGANVLT
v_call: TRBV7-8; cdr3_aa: ASSFLDGQGNTEAF
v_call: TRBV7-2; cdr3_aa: ASSQQGFSPLH
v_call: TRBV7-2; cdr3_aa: ASSFGSGSLGYEQF
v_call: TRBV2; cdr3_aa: ASTGGDLGLAGNYNEQF
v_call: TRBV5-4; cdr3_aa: ASSEDRMISYGYT
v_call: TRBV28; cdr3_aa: ASLRTYRVGHYGYT
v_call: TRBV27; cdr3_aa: ASSPLGQDPTEAF
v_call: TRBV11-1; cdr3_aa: ASSLTQVTEAF
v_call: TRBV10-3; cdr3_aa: ASVGNGELF
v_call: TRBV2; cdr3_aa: ASKEGGYT
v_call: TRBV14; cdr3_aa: ASSHLAGVAGELF
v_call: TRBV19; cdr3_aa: ASSIDLGTGTTYEQY
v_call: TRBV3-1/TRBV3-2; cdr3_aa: ASSPPGPPTIQY
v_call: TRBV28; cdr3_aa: ASSPRNSNQPQH
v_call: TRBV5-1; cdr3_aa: ASTSGSPGDEQF
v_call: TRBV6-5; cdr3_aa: ASKPGQGSNQPQH
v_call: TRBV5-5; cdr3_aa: ASSPFPMNTEAF
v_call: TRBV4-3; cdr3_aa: ASSQDGGMGTDTQY
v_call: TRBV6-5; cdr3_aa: ASSYGEFQGEQY
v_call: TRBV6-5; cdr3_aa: ASSLYGDREDNEQF
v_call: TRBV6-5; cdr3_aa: ASTRTSSFNEQF
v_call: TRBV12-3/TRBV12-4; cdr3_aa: ASSLIAGQLF
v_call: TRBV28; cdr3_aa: ASSPYQAGGLTDTQY
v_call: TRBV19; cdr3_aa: ASTLSGGSDYGYT
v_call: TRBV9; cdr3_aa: ASSVAPAGGDTGELF
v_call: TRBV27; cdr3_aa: ASSFLGTNTGELF
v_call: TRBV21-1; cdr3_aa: ASSKGGSSNQPQH